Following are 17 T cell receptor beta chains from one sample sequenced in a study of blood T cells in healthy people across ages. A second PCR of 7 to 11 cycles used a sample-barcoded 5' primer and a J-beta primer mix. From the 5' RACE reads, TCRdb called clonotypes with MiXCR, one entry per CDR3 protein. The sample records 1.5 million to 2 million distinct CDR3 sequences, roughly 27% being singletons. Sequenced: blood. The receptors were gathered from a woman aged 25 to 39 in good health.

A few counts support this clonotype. The CDR3 DNA reads as TGTGCTAGTGGTCCGCCGACGGGAGTCACCTTC. Protein sequence: CASGPPTGVTF. V and J are TRBV12-5 and TRBJ1-2, with no clear D. The germline V gene encodes CDR1 LGHNT and CDR2 FRNRAP. This CDR3 is 11 amino acids long. The germline V and J ends were trimmed by 5 bases and 13 bases, with 14 bases remaining between them.

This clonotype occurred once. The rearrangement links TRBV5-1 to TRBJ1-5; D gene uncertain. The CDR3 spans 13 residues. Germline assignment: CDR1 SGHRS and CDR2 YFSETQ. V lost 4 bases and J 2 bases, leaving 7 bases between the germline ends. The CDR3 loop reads CASSPNGNQPQHF. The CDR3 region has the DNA TGCGCCAGCAGCCCCAATGGCAATCAGCCCCAGCATTTT. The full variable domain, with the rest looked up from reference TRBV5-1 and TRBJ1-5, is KAGVTQTPRYLIKTRGQQVTLSCSPISGHRSVSWYQQTPGQGLQFLFEYFSETQRNKGNFPGRFSGRQFSNSRSEMNVSTLELGDSALYLCASSPNGNQPQHFGDGTRLSIL.

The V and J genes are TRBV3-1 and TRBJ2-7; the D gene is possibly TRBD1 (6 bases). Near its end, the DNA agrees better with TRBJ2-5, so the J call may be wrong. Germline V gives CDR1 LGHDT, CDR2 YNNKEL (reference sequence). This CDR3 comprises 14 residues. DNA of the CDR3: TGTGCCAGCAGCCATACAGGGTTTGGAGAGACCCAGTACTTC. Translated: CASSHTGFGETQYF.

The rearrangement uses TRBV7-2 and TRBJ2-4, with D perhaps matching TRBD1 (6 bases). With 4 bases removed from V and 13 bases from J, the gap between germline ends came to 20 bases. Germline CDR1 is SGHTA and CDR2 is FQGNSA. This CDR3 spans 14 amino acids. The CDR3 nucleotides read TGTGCCAGCAGCTCCTACAGGGTCTCCTACGTGCAGTACTTC. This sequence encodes CASSSYRVSYVQYF.

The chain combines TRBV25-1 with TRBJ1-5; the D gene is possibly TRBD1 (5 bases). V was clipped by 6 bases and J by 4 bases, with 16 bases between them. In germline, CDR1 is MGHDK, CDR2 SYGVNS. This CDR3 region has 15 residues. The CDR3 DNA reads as TGTGCCAGCAGCCCTTCCGGGACGAGAAATCAGCCCCAGCATTTT. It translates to CASSPSGTRNQPQHF.

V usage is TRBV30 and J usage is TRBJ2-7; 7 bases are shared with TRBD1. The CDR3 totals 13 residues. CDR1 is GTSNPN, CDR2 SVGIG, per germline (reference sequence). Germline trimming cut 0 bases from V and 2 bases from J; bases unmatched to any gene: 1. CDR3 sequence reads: CAWSVGQPYEQYF. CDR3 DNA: TGTGCCTGGAGTGTGGGACAGCCCTACGAGCAGTACTTC.

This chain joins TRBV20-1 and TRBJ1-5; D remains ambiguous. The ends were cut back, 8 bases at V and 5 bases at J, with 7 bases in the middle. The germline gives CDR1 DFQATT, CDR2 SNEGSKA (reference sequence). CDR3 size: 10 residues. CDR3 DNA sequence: TGCAGTCCCAATGATCAGCCCCAGCATTTT. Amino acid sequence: CSPNDQPQHF.

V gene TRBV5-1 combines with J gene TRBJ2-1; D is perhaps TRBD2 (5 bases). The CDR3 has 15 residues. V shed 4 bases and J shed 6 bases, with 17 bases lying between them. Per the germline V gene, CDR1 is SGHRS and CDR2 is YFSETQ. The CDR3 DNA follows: TGCGCCAGCAGCCCGGAAGGGTGGCGGGCCAATGAGCAGTTCTTC. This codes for CASSPEGWRANEQFF.

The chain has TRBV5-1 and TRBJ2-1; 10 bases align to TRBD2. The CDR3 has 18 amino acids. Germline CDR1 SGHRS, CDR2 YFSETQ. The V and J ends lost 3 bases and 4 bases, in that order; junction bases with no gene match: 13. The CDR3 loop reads CASSSQPGLARVYNEQFF. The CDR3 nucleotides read TGCGCCAGCAGCTCCCAACCGGGACTAGCGAGGGTTTACAATGAGCAGTTCTTC.

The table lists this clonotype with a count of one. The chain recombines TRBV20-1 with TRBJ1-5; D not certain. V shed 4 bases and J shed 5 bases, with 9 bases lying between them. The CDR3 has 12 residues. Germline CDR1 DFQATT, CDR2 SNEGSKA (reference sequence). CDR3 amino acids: CSANGSDQPQHF. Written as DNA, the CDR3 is TGCAGTGCTAATGGGAGCGATCAGCCCCAGCATTTT.

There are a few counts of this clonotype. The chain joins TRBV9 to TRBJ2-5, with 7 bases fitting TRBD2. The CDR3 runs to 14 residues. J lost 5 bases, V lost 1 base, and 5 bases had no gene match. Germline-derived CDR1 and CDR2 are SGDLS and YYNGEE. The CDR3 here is CASSVRGEGETQYF. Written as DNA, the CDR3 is TGTGCCAGCAGCGTACGAGGGGAGGGGGAGACCCAGTACTTC.

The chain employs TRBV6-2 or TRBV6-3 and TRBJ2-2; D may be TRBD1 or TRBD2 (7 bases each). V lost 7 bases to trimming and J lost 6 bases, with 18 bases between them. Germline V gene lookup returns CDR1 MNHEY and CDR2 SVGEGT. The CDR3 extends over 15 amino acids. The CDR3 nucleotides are TGTGCCAGCACACCAGGGGGAGGGAGATCCGGGGAGCTGTTTTTT. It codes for CASTPGGGRSGELFF.

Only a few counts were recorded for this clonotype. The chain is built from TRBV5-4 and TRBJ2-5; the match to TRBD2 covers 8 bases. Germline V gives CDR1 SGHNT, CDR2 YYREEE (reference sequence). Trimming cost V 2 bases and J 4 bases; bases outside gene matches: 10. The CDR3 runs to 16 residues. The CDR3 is CASSLRESGSTETQYF. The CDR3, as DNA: TGTGCCAGCAGCTTACGGGAAAGCGGGAGTACAGAGACCCAGTACTTC.

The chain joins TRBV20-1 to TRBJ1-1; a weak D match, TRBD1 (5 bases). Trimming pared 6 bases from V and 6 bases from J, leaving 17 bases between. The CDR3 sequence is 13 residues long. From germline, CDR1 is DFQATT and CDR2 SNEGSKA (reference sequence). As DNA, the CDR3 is TGCAGTGCGTATGCAGGGACTGGTTCTGAAGCTTTCTTT. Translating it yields CSAYAGTGSEAFF.

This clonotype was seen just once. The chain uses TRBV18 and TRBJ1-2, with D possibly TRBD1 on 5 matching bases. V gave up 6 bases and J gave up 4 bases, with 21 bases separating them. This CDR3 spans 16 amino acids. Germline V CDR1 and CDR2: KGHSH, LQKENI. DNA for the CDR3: TGTGCCAGCTCGCCAAGCCTATCGGTACAGGCCTATGGCTACACCTTC. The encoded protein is CASSPSLSVQAYGYTF.

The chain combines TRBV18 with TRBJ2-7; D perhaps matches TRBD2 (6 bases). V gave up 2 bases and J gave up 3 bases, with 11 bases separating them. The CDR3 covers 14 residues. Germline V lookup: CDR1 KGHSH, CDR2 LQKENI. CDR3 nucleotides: TGTGCCAGCTCACCAACTAGCCAAAGCTACGAGCAGTACTTC. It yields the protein CASSPTSQSYEQYF.

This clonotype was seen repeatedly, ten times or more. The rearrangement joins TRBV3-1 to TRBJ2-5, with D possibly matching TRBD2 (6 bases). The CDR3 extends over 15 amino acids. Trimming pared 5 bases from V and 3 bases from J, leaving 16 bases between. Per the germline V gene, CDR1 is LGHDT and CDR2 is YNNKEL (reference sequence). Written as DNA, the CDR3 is TGTGCCAGCAGCAAAGGGACTGCCGGTGAAGAGACCCAGTACTTC. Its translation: CASSKGTAGEETQYF.